The rows below give T cell receptor beta chains drawn from one sample of a study of cytomegalovirus exposure and HLA in healthy donors. Sequenced by immunoSEQ multiplex PCR; TCRdb stores in-frame clones only, minus some. In all, the sample yields about 140,000 clones. Sequenced material: PBMCs. These receptors originate from a male donor in good health and CMV-seronegative. Both conserved end residues are part of each CDR3. D genes are given only for firm matches.

TRBJ1-5 NA 15 TRBV15 TGTGCCACCAGCAGAGATACGCAGTTTGGTCAGCCCCAGCATTTT CATSRDTQFGQPQHF
TRBJ1-2 NA 15 TRBV9 TGTGCCAGCAGCGTAGATTACAGCCTGAACTATGGCTACACCTTC CASSVDYSLNYGYTF
TRBJ2-7 NA 14 TRBV15 TGTGCCACCAGCAGAGATAAACAGCACTACGAGCAGTACTTC CATSRDKQHYEQYF
TRBJ2-5 TRBD1 14 TRBV25-1 TGTGCCAGCAGTGAATTGGTAGGGGGCGAGACCCAGTACTTC CASSELVGGETQYF
TRBJ1-1 NA 12 TRBV5-1 TGCGCCAGCAGCTTGGAGGTCGGGAAAGCTTTCTTT CASSLEVGKAFF
TRBJ2-6 NA 19 TRBV19 TGTGCCAGTAGTTCCTCTGCGGCTCTACAATACTCTGGGGCCAACGTCCTGACTTTC CASSSSAALQYSGANVLTF
TRBJ1-1 NA 11 TRBV25-1 TGTGCCAGCGTTAGAGGCACTGAAGCTTTCTTT CASVRGTEAFF
TRBJ2-7 NA 16 TRBV9 TGTGCCAGCAGCGTAGCTATGGGGGCTACCTCCTACGAGCAGTACTTC CASSVAMGATSYEQYF
TRBJ1-4 NA 14 TRBV9 TGTGCCAGCAGCGGGTCACCCGGCGGTGAAAAACTGTTTTTT CASSGSPGGEKLFF
TRBJ1-1 NA 14 TRBV11-2 TGTGCCAGCAGCTTAGATCTCGGGGGTACTGAAGCTTTCTTT CASSLDLGGTEAFF
TRBJ2-7 TRBD1 14 TRBV28 TGTGCCAGCAGTTACAGGGGGCCCTCCTACGAGCAGTACTTC CASSYRGPSYEQYF
TRBJ1-2 TRBD1 15 TRBV28 TGTGCCAGCAGTTTATCCGGACAGGGAGACCATGGCTACACCTTC CASSLSGQGDHGYTF
TRBJ2-3 NA 13 TRBV5-6 TGTGCCAGCAGCTTGGAGGGGACAGATACGCAGTATTTT CASSLEGTDTQYF
TRBJ2-7 NA 13 TRBV28 TGTGCCAGCAGTATCCCCGGGGGGCTCGAGCAGTACTTC CASSIPGGLEQYF
TRBJ2-5 NA 17 TRBV14 TGTGCCAGCAGCCAAACCCTCGGTTTGCGGCTCCAAGAGACCCAGTACTTC CASSQTLGLRLQETQYF
TRBJ2-2 NA 15 TRBV9 TGTGCCAGCAGCGTTCAGGGCGTCAATGTCGGGGAGCTGTTTTTT CASSVQGVNVGELFF
TRBJ2-7 NA 13 TRBV4-2 TGTGCCAGCACCGCGGGTTTCTCCTACGAGCAGTACTTC CASTAGFSYEQYF
TRBJ2-2 NA 15 TRBV6-1 TGTGCCAGCAGAACCTCTGGGGGCCCCACCGGGGAGCTGTTTTTT CASRTSGGPTGELFF
TRBJ2-3 TRBD2 17 TRBV29-1 TGCAGCGTTGAGGGGGGGAGTCGAGCGGGAGGTTTAGATACGCAGTATTTT CSVEGGSRAGGLDTQYF
TRBJ1-4 TRBD1 14 TRBV6-5 TGTGCCAGCAGAGTCAGGGGGACGAATGAAAAACTGTTTTTT CASRVRGTNEKLFF
TRBJ2-3 TRBD2 14 TRBV5-1 TGCGCCAGCAGCTTTAGCGGGAGCCCAGATACGCAGTATTTT CASSFSGSPDTQYF
TRBJ1-1 NA 11 TRBV6-5 TGTGCCAGCAGTTACAGGGGTGAAGCTTTCTTT CASSYRGEAFF
TRBJ2-3 TRBD2 15 TRBV6-5 TGTGCCAGCAGTAGGACTAGCGGGAGAACAGATACGCAGTATTTT CASSRTSGRTDTQYF
TRBJ2-6 NA 16 TRBV27 TGTGCCAGCAGTCCTTGGCAGGGCCCTGGGGCCAACGTCCTGACTTTC CASSPWQGPGANVLTF
TRBJ1-1 NA 13 TRBV7-6 TGTGCCAGCAGCCCCTCGACACGAACTGAAGCTTTCTTT CASSPSTRTEAFF